What follows describes a single TCR beta chain. Its specificity is not known. The record originates from a study of T cell repertoires in cytomegalovirus infection. Germline lookup yields CDR1 SGHAT and CDR2 FQNNGV. Trimming removed 5 bases at V and 4 bases at J, with 17 bases between. This CDR3 is 15 amino acids long. TCRdb passed the reads through MiXCR, listing each CDR3 protein once. The sample consists of hundreds of thousands of distinct CDR3 sequences, around 30% of them appearing once. The sequences come from cultured PBMCs, collected from culture after CMV antigen stimulation. The receptor comes from a human donor in good health (CMV status not recorded). Some clones in this sample may be carry-over from other donors' samples. The chain uses TRBV11-2 and TRBJ1-1, with a weak D call TRBD1 (6 bases). DNA for the CDR3: TGTGCCAGCAGCCGATTCCAGGGGTTGGGCACTGAAGCTTTCTTT. Encoded protein: CASSRFQGLGTEAFF.